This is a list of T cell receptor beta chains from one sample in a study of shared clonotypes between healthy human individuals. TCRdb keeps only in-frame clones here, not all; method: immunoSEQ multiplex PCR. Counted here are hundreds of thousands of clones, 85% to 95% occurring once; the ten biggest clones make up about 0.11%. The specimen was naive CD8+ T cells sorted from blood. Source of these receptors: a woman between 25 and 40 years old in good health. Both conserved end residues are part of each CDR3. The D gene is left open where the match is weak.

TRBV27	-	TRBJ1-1	CASTWGKNTEAFF	TGTGCCAGCACCTGGGGCAAGAACACTGAAGCTTTCTTT
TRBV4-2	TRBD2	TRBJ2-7	CASSPETSVGSYEQYF	TGTGCCAGCAGCCCAGAGACTAGCGTTGGCTCCTACGAGCAGTACTTC
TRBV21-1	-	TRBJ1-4	CASSMSDRRNEKLFF	TGTGCCAGCAGCATGTCGGACAGACGAAATGAAAAACTGTTTTTT
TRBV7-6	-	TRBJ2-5	CASSPSTRLPEETQYF	TGTGCCAGCAGCCCCTCTACACGTCTTCCCGAAGAGACCCAGTACTTC
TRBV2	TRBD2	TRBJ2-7	CASSEAGLAGGPYEQYF	TGTGCCAGCAGTGAAGCGGGGCTAGCGGGAGGGCCCTACGAGCAGTACTTC
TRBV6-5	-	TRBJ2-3	CASSSEALTDTQYF	TGTGCCAGCAGTTCTGAGGCACTTACGGATACGCAGTATTTT
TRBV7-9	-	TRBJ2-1	CASSLVTRGPYNEQFF	TGTGCCAGCAGCTTAGTGACGCGGGGCCCCTACAATGAGCAGTTCTTC
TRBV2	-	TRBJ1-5	CASSEWGGRNQPQHF	TGTGCCAGCAGTGAGTGGGGAGGACGCAATCAGCCCCAGCATTTT
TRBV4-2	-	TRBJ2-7	CASSSAYEQYF	TGTGCCAGCAGTTCTGCCTACGAGCAGTACTTC
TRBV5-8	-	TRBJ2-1	CASSQSYNEQFF	TGCGCCAGCAGCCAGTCGTACAATGAGCAGTTCTTC
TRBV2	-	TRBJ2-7	CASAPGASYEQYF	TGTGCCAGTGCCCCGGGGGCCTCCTACGAGCAGTACTTC
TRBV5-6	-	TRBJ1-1	CASSQDSVKNTEAFF	TGTGCCAGCAGCCAGGACAGCGTAAAGAACACTGAAGCTTTCTTT
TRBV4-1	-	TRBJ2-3	CASSQDEGYTDTQYF	TGCGCCAGCAGCCAAGATGAGGGTTACACAGATACGCAGTATTTT
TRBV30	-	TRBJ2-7	CAWSVGSASYEQYF	TGTGCCTGGAGTGTGGGTAGTGCCTCCTACGAGCAGTACTTC
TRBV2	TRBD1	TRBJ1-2	CASSEEGAYYGYTF	TGTGCCAGCAGTGAAGAGGGGGCTTACTATGGCTACACCTTC
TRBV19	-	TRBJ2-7	CASSTRDSYEQYF	TGTGCCAGTAGTACGCGGGATTCCTACGAGCAGTACTTC
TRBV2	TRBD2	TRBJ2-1	CASSEAAGVAGYEQFF	TGTGCCAGCAGTGAGGCCGCGGGGGTAGCGGGATATGAGCAGTTCTTC
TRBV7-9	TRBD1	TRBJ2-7	CASSTTTGTESYEQYF	TGTGCCAGCAGCACTACCACCGGGACAGAGTCCTACGAGCAGTACTTC